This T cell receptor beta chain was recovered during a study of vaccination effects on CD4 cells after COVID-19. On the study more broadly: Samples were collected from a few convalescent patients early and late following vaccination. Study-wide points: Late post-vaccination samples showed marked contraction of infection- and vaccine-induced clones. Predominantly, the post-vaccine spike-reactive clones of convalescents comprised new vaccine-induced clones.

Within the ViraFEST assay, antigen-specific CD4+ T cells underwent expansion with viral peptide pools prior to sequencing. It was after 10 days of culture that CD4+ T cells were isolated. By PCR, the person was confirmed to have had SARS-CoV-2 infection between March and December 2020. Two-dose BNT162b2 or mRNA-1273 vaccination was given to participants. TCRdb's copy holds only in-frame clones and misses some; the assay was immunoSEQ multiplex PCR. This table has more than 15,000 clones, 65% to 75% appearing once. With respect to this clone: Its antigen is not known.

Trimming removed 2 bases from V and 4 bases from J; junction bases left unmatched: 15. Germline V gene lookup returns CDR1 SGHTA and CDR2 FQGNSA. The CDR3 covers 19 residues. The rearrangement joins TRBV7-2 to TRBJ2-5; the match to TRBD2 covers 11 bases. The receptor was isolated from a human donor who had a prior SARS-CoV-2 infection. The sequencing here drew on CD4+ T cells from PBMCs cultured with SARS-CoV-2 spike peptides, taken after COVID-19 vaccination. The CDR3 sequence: CASSLLVTSGTKGGETQYF. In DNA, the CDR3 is TGTGCCAGCAGCTTATTAGTGACTAGCGGGACCAAGGGGGGAGAGACCCAGTACTTC.